The present T cell receptor beta chain was sequenced within a study of blood T cell repertoires in COVID-19. Study information: Acute-phase and convalescent COVID-19 samples originated in the United States, Italy and Spain. PBMCs, B-cell-depleted T cells, or T cells were the source of the cDNA or gDNA that made up the material.

Original data processing: Nucleated cell counts were estimated from reference gene primer amplification. The repertoire was sequenced with immunoSEQ multiplex PCR; TCRdb's copy has only in-frame clones and lacks some. Clone size and V and J calls were adopted from that table, with D and trimming inferred from the DNA. The table has about 59,000 clones, 70% to 90% seen once. The CDR3 contains 14 residues. The germline CDR1 and CDR2 sequences are MNHEY and SVGAGI. V dropped 6 bases and J dropped 4; count of bases not matched to a gene: 8. The chain recombines TRBV6-5 with TRBJ1-2, with 7 bases matching TRBD1. The clonotype originates from a human donor in a cohort sampled during active COVID-19. Sequenced material: peripheral blood. The CDR3 coding sequence is TGTGCCAGCAGATCCCGGGACAGTTCCTATGGCTACACCTTC. Translating gives CASRSRDSSYGYTF.